This TCR beta chain was recorded in a study of blood T cells in healthy people across ages. Study-level results: As age increased, TCR beta diversity per million T cells fell in a roughly linear fashion. Total diversity from one million sequenced T cells was likely underestimated.

The study recruited healthy Caucasian donors from Russia who were aged about 6 to 95. Isolated PBMCs totaled at least 7 million in each sample. PCR was performed a second time for roughly 7 to 11 cycles using a sample-barcoded 5' primer and a J-beta primer mix. Each CDR3 protein gets one entry after TCRdb re-called the 5' RACE reads with MiXCR. The sample holds around 1,500,000 distinct CDR3 sequences, 28% seen once. Per the germline V gene, CDR1 is MNHNS and CDR2 is SASEGT. The CDR3 covers 17 residues. V shed 6 bases and J shed 6 bases, with 24 bases lying between them. This clonotype has a handful of counts. Its antigen is as yet unknown.

The source is a woman younger than 45 in good health. Sequenced sample: blood. The chain couples TRBV6-1 to TRBJ2-1, with D perhaps matching TRBD2 (5 bases). The CDR3: CASSHPGPRRRGNEQFF. The CDR3 DNA sequence: TGTGCCAGCAGCCATCCCGGCCCGCGGAGGAGAGGCAATGAGCAGTTCTTC.